This T cell receptor beta chain came from a study of response to subunit inactivated influenza vaccine. Germline assignment: CDR1 MNHEY and CDR2 SVGEGT. V was cut by 4 bases and J by 5 bases, with 18 bases left in between. The CDR3 loop spans 15 amino acids. One entry per CDR3 protein results from TCRdb running MiXCR on the RT-PCR reads. The table records about 240,000 distinct CDR3 sequences, 10% to 15% of them present only once. This TCR derives from a man between 50 and 59 years old who received an inactivated influenza vaccine. The sequenced sample was non-naive T cells sorted from PBMCs, obtained about 14 days before vaccination. This chain joins TRBV6-2 or TRBV6-3 and TRBJ2-7; the D call may be TRBD1 or TRBD2 (6 bases each). The CDR3 region is CASSSLGGGRHEQYF. The CDR3 nucleotides are TGTGCCAGCAGTTCCCTCGGTGGGGGGCGCCACGAGCAGTACTTC.